This T cell receptor beta chain stems from a study of long-term antiretroviral therapy in people with HIV. Whole-study findings and limits: The clones with expansion before ART were dominant in the repertoire at all time points. Diversity measured after ART increased yet remained under transplant donor controls.

Version v3.0 of the immunoSEQ assay was performed at survey level. Researchers set sequencing to target about 35,000-55,000 T-cell genomes per sample. Assay used: immunoSEQ multiplex PCR; TCRdb lists only in-frame clones, some missing. The sample yields 45,000 or so clones, 90% to 95% seen once. In the case of this clone: The antigen remains undetermined.

Trimming shortened V by 7 bases and J by 6 bases, and 12 bases separated the two germline ends. The germline V gene encodes CDR1 LGHNT and CDR2 FRNRAP. The CDR3 has 12 residues. The sequenced sample was unsorted PBMCs, obtained 3.7 years after starting antiretroviral therapy. The clonotype originates from a woman between 45 and 65 years old with HIV. The chain couples TRBV12-5 to TRBJ1-1; possibly TRBD1 for D (5 bases). CDR3 bases: TGTGCTAGTGTAGGAGGGGTCCCTGAAGCTTTCTTT. It encodes CASVGGVPEAFF.